A selection of T cell receptor beta chains follows, all from one sample in a study of T cell repertoires in cytomegalovirus infection. One entry per CDR3 protein, called by TCRdb with MiXCR from the reads. This table has approximately 250,000 distinct CDR3 sequences, 5% to 8.5% appearing once. The sequencing input was PBMCs. The receptors were sampled from a human donor in good health (CMV status not recorded). Some clones in this sample may be carry-over from other donors' samples. Each CDR3 is given with its conserved first and last residue. D genes are given only for firm matches. Sizes are listed as once, few, many or a size class.

>TRBJ1-1|TRBV28|NA|few
CASRSRPMNTEAFF
TGTGCCAGCCGGTCGAGACCCATGAACACTGAAGCTTTCTTT
>TRBJ1-5|TRBV20-1|TRBD1|many
CSATRDSNQPQHF
TGCAGTGCTACTCGGGACAGTAATCAGCCCCAGCATTTT
>TRBJ1-4|TRBV24-1|NA|many
CATSDSRVNEKLFF
TGTGCCACCAGTGATTCAAGAGTTAATGAAAAACTGTTTTTT
>TRBJ2-3|TRBV5-6|TRBD2|many
CASSPLAGGQGDTQYF
TGTGCCAGCAGTCCTCTAGCGGGGGGGCAAGGAGATACGCAGTATTTT
>TRBJ1-1|TRBV11-2|TRBD1|many
CASSTRTGLNSGTEAFF
TGTGCCAGCAGCACCCGGACAGGGCTGAATAGCGGCACTGAAGCTTTCTTT
>TRBJ1-1|TRBV7-2|TRBD1|many
CASSGGVGGALEAFF
TGTGCCAGCAGCGGAGGCGTAGGGGGCGCGCTTGAAGCTTTCTTT
>TRBJ2-3|TRBV6-2/TRBV6-3|TRBD2|many
CASRLAGSSTDTQYF
TGTGCCAGCAGACTAGCGGGGAGTAGCACAGATACGCAGTATTTT
>TRBJ2-1|TRBV4-3|TRBD2|many
CASSSRLAGGGQFF
TGCGCCAGCAGCTCACGACTAGCGGGGGGCGGGCAGTTCTTC
>TRBJ1-3|TRBV5-8|NA|many
CASSRTNVPGNTIYF
TGTGCCAGCAGCCGAACAAATGTGCCTGGAAACACCATATATTTT
>TRBJ2-7|TRBV29-1|TRBD1|many
CSVRQGAYEQYF
TGCAGCGTGCGACAGGGAGCCTACGAGCAGTACTTC
>TRBJ1-6|TRBV7-2|TRBD1|many
CASSLGVGTGVGPLHF
TGTGCCAGCAGCTTAGGGGTAGGGACAGGGGTGGGACCCCTCCACTTT
>TRBJ1-2|TRBV12-3/TRBV12-4|NA|many
CASSPLEGGSGYTF
TGTGCCAGCAGTCCCCTGGAGGGAGGCTCTGGCTACACCTTC
>TRBJ2-1|TRBV7-2|NA|many
CASSRGAYEQFF
TGTGCCAGCAGCCGGGGGGCGTATGAGCAGTTCTTC
>TRBJ1-2|TRBV29-1|NA|many
CSVEDDYGYTF
TGCAGCGTTGAAGACGACTATGGCTACACCTTC